A selection of T cell receptor beta chains follows, all from one sample in a study of cytomegalovirus exposure and HLA in healthy donors. Only in-frame clones appear in the TCRdb table, and some are missing; sequencing was by immunoSEQ multiplex PCR. The data contain about 180,000 clones, over 70% of them singletons. Sequencing input: PBMCs. Receptors originate from a woman in her fifties or sixties in good health and CMV-seropositive. Both conserved end residues are part of each CDR3. The D gene is left open where the match is weak. Clone size is shown for a subset of rows, as once, few, many or a class of expanded clone.

TRBJ1-1,.,.,TRBV5-8,TGTGCCAGCAGCCCTCTAAGCCGGGGGGGGAGGACTGAAGCTTTCTTT,CASSPLSRGGRTEAFF
TRBJ1-1,.,.,TRBV10-3,TGTGCCATCACCCAACAGGTTAACACTGAAGCTTTCTTT,CAITQQVNTEAFF
TRBJ1-3,.,.,TRBV5-1,TGCGCCAGCAGCTTGGCTAGGGGATCTGGAAACACCATATATTTT,CASSLARGSGNTIYF
TRBJ1-3,.,.,TRBV29-1,TGCAGCGTTTTAGAGTCCTCTGGAAACACCATATATTTT,CSVLESSGNTIYF
TRBJ2-7,.,.,TRBV5-6,TGTGCCAGCAGCTTGCCCCATGCCTACGAGCAGTACTTC,CASSLPHAYEQYF
TRBJ2-7,.,once,TRBV7-2,TGTGCCAGCAGCCTCCTAGGGAGCTACGAGCAGTACTTC,CASSLLGSYEQYF
TRBJ2-2,TRBD1,few,TRBV9,TGTGCCAGCAGCGTAGTTTCCCAGGGGGCGAACAGGGAGCTGTTTTTT,CASSVVSQGANRELFF
TRBJ2-7,TRBD1,.,TRBV5-1,TGCGCCAGCAGCCCGGCCCCAGGGGGCGACTACGAGCAGTACTTC,CASSPAPGGDYEQYF
TRBJ2-3,.,few,TRBV2,TGTGCCAGCAGTGACAGTGCGGGGGCCGGCACAGATACGCAGTATTTT,CASSDSAGAGTDTQYF
TRBJ2-1,.,.,TRBV5-6,TGTGCCAGCAGCTCAGGGGACCCCTACAATGAGCAGTTCTTC,CASSSGDPYNEQFF
TRBJ1-2,.,.,TRBV10-3,TGTGCCATCAGTGGCGGGGTTGAGTATGGCTACACCTTC,CAISGGVEYGYTF
TRBJ1-6,.,few,TRBV7-2,TGTGCCAGCAGCTTTTCCAGGGCGTCAGATTCACCCCTCCACTTT,CASSFSRASDSPLHF
TRBJ2-1,TRBD1,few,TRBV11-1,TGTGCCAGCAGCTCCGGGACAGGGCCAACACATGAGCAGTTCTTC,CASSSGTGPTHEQFF
TRBJ2-1,TRBD2,.,TRBV4-1,TGCGCCAGCAGCCAGGCTGCACGGACTAGCGGGTACAATGAGCAGTTCTTC,CASSQAARTSGYNEQFF
TRBJ1-6,TRBD1,.,TRBV9,TGTGCCAGCAGCACGACCGGGACAGGAGTGCGGAATTCACCCCTCCACTTT,CASSTTGTGVRNSPLHF
TRBJ2-7,TRBD2,.,TRBV18,TGTGCCAGCTCACCCTCTAGCGGGGGGGCTAGCGAGCAGTACTTC,CASSPSSGGASEQYF
TRBJ2-3,TRBD1,once,TRBV25-1,TGTGCCAGCAGTGAGACAGGGAGCACAGATACGCAGTATTTT,CASSETGSTDTQYF
TRBJ1-1,.,.,TRBV19,TGTGCCAGTAGTATAAGGGGGAACACTGAGGCTTTCTTT,CASSIRGNTEAFF
TRBJ2-1,TRBD1,.,TRBV5-1,TGCGCCAGCAGCCCACTACAGGGGGCGGCCTACAATGAGCAGTTCTTC,CASSPLQGAAYNEQFF
TRBJ2-7,.,.,TRBV30,TGTGCCTGGAGTGGGGGGGGCTCCTCCTACGAGCAGTACTTC,CAWSGGGSSYEQYF
TRBJ2-7,.,.,TRBV7-9,TGTGCCAGCAGCTTAGCGGCCACAGACGAGCAGTACTTC,CASSLAATDEQYF
TRBJ1-4,TRBD1,.,TRBV19,TGTGCCAGTAGTCCGGACAGGGGGGCTGAAAAACTGTTTTTT,CASSPDRGAEKLFF
TRBJ1-2,TRBD1,once,TRBV7-2,TGTGCCAGCAGCCAACCTGGCAGGGGGTATGGCTACACCTTC,CASSQPGRGYGYTF
TRBJ2-3,.,.,TRBV5-6,TGTGCCAGCCGACACTCTCTCCACTTTGCGGATACGCAGTATTTT,CASRHSLHFADTQYF
TRBJ1-2,.,.,TRBV19,TGTGCCAGTCACATCCCAGGGGTGGATGGCTACACCTTC,CASHIPGVDGYTF
TRBJ2-5,TRBD1,.,TRBV7-9,TGTGCCAACAGCTTAAGAACCGGGACAGGGTACCAAGAGACCCAGTACTTC,CANSLRTGTGYQETQYF
TRBJ2-3,TRBD2,.,TRBV30,TGTGCCTGGGGGGTCGCTAGCGGGGGGGCAGATACGCAGTATTTT,CAWGVASGGADTQYF
TRBJ2-6,TRBD1,few,TRBV13,TGTGCCAGCAGCTTGCGGACAGGGGGAACTGGGGCCAACGGCCTGACTTTC,CASSLRTGGTGANGLTF
TRBJ2-5,TRBD1,.,TRBV7-7,TGTGCTAGCAGCCCAGGGGGCACATCCCAAGAGACCCAGTACTTC,CASSPGGTSQETQYF
TRBJ2-7,TRBD1,.,TRBV7-9,TGTGCCAGCAGGAGGGGACAGGGGGCCTCCTACGAGCAGTACTTC,CASRRGQGASYEQYF
TRBJ1-6,TRBD1,.,TRBV6-6,TGTGCCAGCAGTTCCGGACAGGGCGGGTTGTCACCCCTCCACTTT,CASSSGQGGLSPLHF
TRBJ2-7,TRBD2,.,TRBV5-4,TGTGCCAGCAGCGAATCTAGCGGGAAACAGTACGAGCAGTACTTC,CASSESSGKQYEQYF
TRBJ1-2,TRBD1,.,TRBV6-1,TGTGCCAGCAGTGGAGAGAGACAGGGGGCAGGCTATGGCTACACCTTC,CASSGERQGAGYGYTF
TRBJ2-3,TRBD2,.,TRBV5-6,TGTGCCAGCAGCTTGGGTTTCCAGACTAGCTCTGGAGATACGCAGTATTTT,CASSLGFQTSSGDTQYF
TRBJ1-6,.,.,TRBV19,TGTGCCAGTAGTATAGATGCCGGGAGAACAGCTAATAATTCACCCCTCCACTTT,CASSIDAGRTANNSPLHF
TRBJ1-3,.,.,TRBV6-4,TGTGCCAGCAGTGTCCCCCGAGGGCAGACGGGGGGAAACACCATATATTTT,CASSVPRGQTGGNTIYF
TRBJ2-5,.,once,TRBV2,TGTGCCAGCACCTTACAAGGAAGGGGAGAGACCCAGTACTTC,CASTLQGRGETQYF
TRBJ2-2,TRBD1,.,TRBV7-3,TGTGCCAGCAGCCGCGACAGGGCGGGGGAGCTGTTTTTT,CASSRDRAGELFF
TRBJ1-1,.,large,TRBV6-5,TGTGCCAGCACCTGGGGGGTGGGAACTGAAGCTTTCTTT,CASTWGVGTEAFF
TRBJ1-1,TRBD1,.,TRBV13,TGTGCCAGCAGCCTCAGGGGGCGAGGCACTGAAGCTTTCTTT,CASSLRGRGTEAFF
TRBJ2-7,TRBD2,.,TRBV9,TGTGCCAGCAGCGTAGGGGATAGCGGGGTGGACCCCTACGAGCAGTACTTC,CASSVGDSGVDPYEQYF
TRBJ1-5,.,.,TRBV28,TGTGCCAGCATCCACGACAGGAATAATCAGCCCCAGCATTTT,CASIHDRNNQPQHF
TRBJ2-1,TRBD2,.,TRBV27,TGTGCCAGCAGTTTACAGGCTAGCGGGATCCCATGGGTTGGCATCGGTGAGCAGTTCTTC,CASSLQASGIPWVGIGEQFF
TRBJ1-3,.,.,TRBV5-6,TGTGCCAGCAGCCTCGGGACTCCTGGAAACACCATATATTTT,CASSLGTPGNTIYF